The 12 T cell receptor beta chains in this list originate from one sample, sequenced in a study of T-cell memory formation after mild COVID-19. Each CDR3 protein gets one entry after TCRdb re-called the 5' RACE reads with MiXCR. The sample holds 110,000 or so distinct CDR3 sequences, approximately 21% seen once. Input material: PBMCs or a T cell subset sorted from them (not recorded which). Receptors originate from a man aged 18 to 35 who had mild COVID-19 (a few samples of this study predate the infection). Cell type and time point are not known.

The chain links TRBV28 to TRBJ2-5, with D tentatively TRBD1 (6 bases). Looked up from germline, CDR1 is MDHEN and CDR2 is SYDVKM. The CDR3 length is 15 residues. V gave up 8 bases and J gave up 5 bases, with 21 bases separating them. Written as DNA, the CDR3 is TGTGCCAGCGTACGAGGCAGGGGAATTTTGGAGACCCAGTACTTC. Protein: CASVRGRGILETQYF.

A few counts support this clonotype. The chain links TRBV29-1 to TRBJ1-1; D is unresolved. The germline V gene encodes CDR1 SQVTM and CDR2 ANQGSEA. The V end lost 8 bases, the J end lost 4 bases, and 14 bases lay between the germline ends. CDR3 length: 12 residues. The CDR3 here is CSIGSRGTEAFF. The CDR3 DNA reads TGCAGCATCGGGTCCCGGGGCACTGAAGCTTTCTTT.

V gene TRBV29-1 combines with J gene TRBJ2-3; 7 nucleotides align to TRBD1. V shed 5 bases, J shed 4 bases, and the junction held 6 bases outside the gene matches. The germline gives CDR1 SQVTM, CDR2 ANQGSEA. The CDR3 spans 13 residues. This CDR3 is CSVLSTGADTQYF. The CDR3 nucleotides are TGCAGCGTTTTGTCCACAGGGGCAGATACGCAGTATTTT.

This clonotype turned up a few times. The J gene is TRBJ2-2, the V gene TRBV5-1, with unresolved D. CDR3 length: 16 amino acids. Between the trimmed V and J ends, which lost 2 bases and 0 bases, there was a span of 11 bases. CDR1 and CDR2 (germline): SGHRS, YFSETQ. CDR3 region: CASSFRLFANTGELFF. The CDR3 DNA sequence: TGCGCCAGCAGCTTTCGTTTGTTCGCGAACACCGGGGAGCTGTTTTTT.

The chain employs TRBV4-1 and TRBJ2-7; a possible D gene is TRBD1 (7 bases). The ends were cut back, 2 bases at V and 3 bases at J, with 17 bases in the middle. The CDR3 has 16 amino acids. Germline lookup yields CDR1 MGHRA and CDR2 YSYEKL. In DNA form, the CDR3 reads TGCGCCAGCAGCCAACACGCGCAGGGGGGTGTCTACGAGCAGTACTTC. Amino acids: CASSQHAQGGVYEQYF.

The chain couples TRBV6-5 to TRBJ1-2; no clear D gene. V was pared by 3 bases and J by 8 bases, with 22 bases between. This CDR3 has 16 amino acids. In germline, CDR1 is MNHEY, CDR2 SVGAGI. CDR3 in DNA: TGTGCCAGCAGTTATTTTTCTTCCCGAGGAGGCGAAGGCTACACCTTC. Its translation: CASSYFSSRGGEGYTF.

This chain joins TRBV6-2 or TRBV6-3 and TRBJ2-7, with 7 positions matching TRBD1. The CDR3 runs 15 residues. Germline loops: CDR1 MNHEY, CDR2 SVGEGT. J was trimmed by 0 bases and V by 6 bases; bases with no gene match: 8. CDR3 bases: TGTGCCAGCAGCCGATCCGGGACAGTCTCCTACGAGCAGTACTTC. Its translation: CASSRSGTVSYEQYF.

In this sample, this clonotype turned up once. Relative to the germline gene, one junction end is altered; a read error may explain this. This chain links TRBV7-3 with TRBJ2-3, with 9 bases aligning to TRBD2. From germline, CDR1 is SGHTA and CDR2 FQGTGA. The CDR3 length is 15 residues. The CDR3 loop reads CASSTGTSMTDRQYF. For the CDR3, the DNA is TGTGCCAGCAGCACCGGGACTAGCATGACAGATAGGCAGTATTTT.

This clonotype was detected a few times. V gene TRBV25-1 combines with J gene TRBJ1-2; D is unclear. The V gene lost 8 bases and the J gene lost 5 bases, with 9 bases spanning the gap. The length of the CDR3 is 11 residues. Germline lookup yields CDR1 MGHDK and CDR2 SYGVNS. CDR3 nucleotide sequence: TGTGCCAGCGGTTACAGATATGGCTACACCTTC. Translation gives CASGYRYGYTF.

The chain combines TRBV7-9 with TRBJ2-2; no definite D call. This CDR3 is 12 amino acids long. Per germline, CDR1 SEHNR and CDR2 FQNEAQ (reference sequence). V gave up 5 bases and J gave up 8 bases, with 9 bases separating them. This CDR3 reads CASSPPSGELFF. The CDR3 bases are TGTGCCAGCAGCCCCCCGTCTGGGGAGCTGTTTTTT.

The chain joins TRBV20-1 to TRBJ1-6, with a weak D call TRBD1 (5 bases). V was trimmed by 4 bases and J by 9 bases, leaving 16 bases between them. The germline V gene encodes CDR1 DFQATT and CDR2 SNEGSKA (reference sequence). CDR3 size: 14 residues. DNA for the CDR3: TGCAGTGCTAAAACCGGGACCGAGGGTTCACCCCTCCACTTT. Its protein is CSAKTGTEGSPLHF.

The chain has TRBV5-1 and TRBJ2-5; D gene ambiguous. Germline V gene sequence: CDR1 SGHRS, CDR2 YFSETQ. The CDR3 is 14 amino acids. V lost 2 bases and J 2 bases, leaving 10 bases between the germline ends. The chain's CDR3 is CASSFRNSQETQYF. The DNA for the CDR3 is TGCGCCAGCAGCTTCCGGAACAGTCAAGAGACCCAGTACTTC.